This T cell receptor (beta chain) was found in a study of blood T cell repertoires in COVID-19. Background on the study: Samples representing acute and convalescent COVID-19 were sourced from the United States, Italy and Spain. PBMCs, B-cell-depleted T cells, or T cells were the source of the cDNA or gDNA that made up the material.

Enrolled during active infection, Seattle patients were then followed longitudinally. The V and J ends lost 4 bases and 11 bases respectively, with 16 bases between them. This CDR3 region has 13 residues. Germline CDR1 reads SGHTA; CDR2 reads FQGNSA. Profiling relied on immunoSEQ multiplex PCR, and the TCRdb table lists in-frame clones only, not all of them. Counted here are about 300,000 clones, approximately 84% occurring once; the ten biggest clones make up more than 1.2%. Sequenced material: peripheral blood. The sequence came from a human donor with COVID-19, enrolled during active disease. The donor label of this sample is uncertain. V usage is TRBV7-2 and J usage is TRBJ2-3; maybe TRBD2 (5 bases). CDR3 sequence (DNA): TGTGCCAGCAGCTCCCTTACTAGTCCCGAGCAGTATTTT. Protein: CASSSLTSPEQYF.